These T cell receptor beta chains were read from a single sample in a study of regulatory and conventional T cells in RAG deficiency. Clones were sequenced by immunoSEQ multiplex PCR, and TCRdb holds only the in-frame ones, with some missing. Counted here are more than 7,500 clones, about 93% occurring once; the ten biggest clones make up over 1.1%. Sequenced sample: CD4+ effector T cells sorted from blood. All receptors come from a human donor with RAG deficiency presenting as severe combined immunodeficiency. Both conserved end residues are part of each CDR3. The D gene is left open where the match is weak. Part of the rows lack a size; the others show once, few, many or a class for expanded clones.

-	TRBJ2-5	TRBV7-2	-	13	TGTGCCAGCAGCTTAGAACAGGAAGAGACCCAGTACTTC	CASSLEQEETQYF
-	TRBJ2-5	TRBV4-3	-	18	TGCGCCAGCAGCCAATCGGCGCATCCGGGACAAAGGGGGGAGACCCAGTACTTC	CASSQSAHPGQRGETQYF
-	TRBJ2-7	TRBV7-2	-	13	TGTGCCAGCAGCTTAGGGGTCTCCTACGAGCAGTACTTC	CASSLGVSYEQYF
TRBD1	TRBJ1-2	TRBV27	-	15	TGTGCCAGCAGTGCAGACTCCGGGACAGTTTATGGCTACACCTTC	CASSADSGTVYGYTF
TRBD1	TRBJ2-3	TRBV6-5	-	15	TGTGCCAGCAGTACCTACAGGGGGCCCACAGATACGCAGTATTTT	CASSTYRGPTDTQYF
TRBD1	TRBJ2-1	TRBV11-3	-	15	TGTGCCAGCAGCGTCGGGACAGGGTCCTACAATGAGCAGTTCTTC	CASSVGTGSYNEQFF
-	TRBJ2-1	TRBV7-2	-	13	TGTGCCAGCAGCTTAGACAGTTACAATGAGCAGTTCTTC	CASSLDSYNEQFF
-	TRBJ2-4	TRBV10-3	-	12	TGTGCCATCAGTGACAGGCTAAACATTCAGTACTTC	CAISDRLNIQYF
-	TRBJ2-4	TRBV5-1	few	12	TGCGCCAGCAGCTCTGGACAAAACATTCAGTACTTC	CASSSGQNIQYF
TRBD1	TRBJ2-1	TRBV29-1	-	13	TGCAGCGTTGCCCCGACAGGGGGGAATGAGCAGTTCTTC	CSVAPTGGNEQFF
-	TRBJ2-5	TRBV11-2	-	13	TGTGCCAGCAGCTTTTCGGAGAAAGAGACCCAGTACTTC	CASSFSEKETQYF
-	TRBJ2-6	TRBV7-8	once	17	TGTGCCAGCAGCTTAGTAAGGCGGACCTCTGGGGCCAACGTCCTGACTTTC	CASSLVRRTSGANVLTF
-	TRBJ2-5	TRBV5-4	-	12	TGTGCCAGCAGCTTGGGCCAAGAGACCCAGTACTTC	CASSLGQETQYF
-	TRBJ2-7	TRBV4-2	-	14	TGTGCCAGCAGCCAAAACAGGGGGGGCTACGAGCAGTACTTC	CASSQNRGGYEQYF
-	TRBJ2-5	TRBV7-8	-	13	TGTGCCAGCAGCCTACGGACCCAGACGACCCAGTACTTC	CASSLRTQTTQYF
-	TRBJ1-4	TRBV15	once	20	TGTGCCACCAGCAGAGATTCATTGGGGCCATGGCCACAGGAGCAGGAAAAACTGTTTTTT	CATSRDSLGPWPQEQEKLFF
-	TRBJ1-2	TRBV9	-	16	TGTGCCAGCAGCTTGTCGAGGATGGGGTCTAACTATGGCTACACCTTC	CASSLSRMGSNYGYTF
-	TRBJ2-1	TRBV4-3	once	16	TGCGCCAGCAGCCAAGTAAGCCCTTACCCCTACAATGAGCAGTTCTTC	CASSQVSPYPYNEQFF
-	TRBJ2-7	TRBV5-4	once	15	TGTGCCAGCAGCTTATGGCGCCAGGGAGTTCTTGAGCAGTACTTC	CASSLWRQGVLEQYF
TRBD1	TRBJ2-5	TRBV5-1	-	13	TGCGCCAGCAGCCTGGGACAGGGGGAGACCCAGTACTTC	CASSLGQGETQYF